The rows below give T cell receptor beta chains drawn from one sample of a study of T-cell memory formation after mild COVID-19. TCRdb re-analysed the 5' RACE reads in MiXCR, keeping a single row per CDR3 protein. In the table there are about 270,000 distinct CDR3 sequences, about a sixth of which are singletons. The material sequenced was PBMCs or a T cell subset sorted from them (not recorded which). Source of these receptors: a man aged 18 to 29 who had mild COVID-19 (a few samples of this study predate the infection). Cell type and time point are not known. Each CDR3 is given with its conserved first and last residue. The order of the fields is J gene, V gene, clone size, D gene, CDR3 protein, CDR3 DNA. D genes are given only for firm matches. Rows give clone size only sometimes, using once, few, many, or a class for an expanded clone.

J gene: TRBJ2-4
V gene: TRBV2
clone size: .
D gene: .
CDR3 protein: CASSALAQNIQYF
CDR3 DNA: TGTGCCAGCAGTGCCCTGGCCCAAAACATTCAGTACTTC

J gene: TRBJ1-5
V gene: TRBV10-1
clone size: .
D gene: .
CDR3 protein: CASSRRSNQPQHF
CDR3 DNA: TGCGCCAGCAGTCGGCGGAGCAATCAGCCCCAGCATTTT

J gene: TRBJ2-3
V gene: TRBV14
clone size: many
D gene: .
CDR3 protein: CASSQVVSTDTQYF
CDR3 DNA: TGTGCCAGCAGCCAAGTCGTCTCCACAGATACGCAGTATTTT

J gene: TRBJ1-2
V gene: TRBV20-1
clone size: .
D gene: .
CDR3 protein: CSARDTRLAYGYTF
CDR3 DNA: TGCAGTGCTAGAGATACGAGACTGGCTTATGGCTACACCTTC

J gene: TRBJ1-1
V gene: TRBV6-5
clone size: few
D gene: .
CDR3 protein: CASSFSRQGFNTEAFF
CDR3 DNA: TGTGCCAGCAGTTTCTCCCGTCAGGGTTTCAACACTGAAGCTTTCTTT

J gene: TRBJ2-3
V gene: TRBV29-1
clone size: few
D gene: .
CDR3 protein: CSVDKADSTDTQYF
CDR3 DNA: TGCAGCGTTGACAAGGCGGACAGCACAGATACGCAGTATTTT

J gene: TRBJ1-3
V gene: TRBV9
clone size: few
D gene: .
CDR3 protein: CASSVMGHLGNTIYF
CDR3 DNA: TGTGCCAGCAGCGTAATGGGGCATCTAGGAAACACCATATATTTT

J gene: TRBJ1-2
V gene: TRBV7-2
clone size: .
D gene: TRBD1
CDR3 protein: CASSLVTGENYGYTF
CDR3 DNA: TGTGCCAGCAGCTTAGTTACAGGGGAAAACTATGGCTACACCTTC

J gene: TRBJ1-2
V gene: TRBV4-3
clone size: many
D gene: .
CDR3 protein: CASSPRQQRGYGYTF
CDR3 DNA: TGCGCCAGCAGCCCGCGACAGCAGAGAGGCTATGGCTACACCTTC

J gene: TRBJ2-2
V gene: TRBV10-3
clone size: many
D gene: .
CDR3 protein: CAIPRPGSNTGELFF
CDR3 DNA: TGTGCCATCCCCCGACCAGGTTCGAACACCGGGGAGCTGTTTTTT

J gene: TRBJ2-3
V gene: TRBV15
clone size: few
D gene: TRBD2
CDR3 protein: CATSRGGRGLEKDTQYF
CDR3 DNA: TGTGCCACCAGCAGAGGCGGTCGGGGACTAGAGAAAGATACGCAGTATTTT

J gene: TRBJ2-5
V gene: TRBV4-1
clone size: .
D gene: .
CDR3 protein: CASSQDGDIQETQYF
CDR3 DNA: TGCGCCAGCAGCCAAGACGGCGACATCCAAGAGACCCAGTACTTC

J gene: TRBJ1-2
V gene: TRBV9
clone size: .
D gene: TRBD1
CDR3 protein: CASSPWEGASYGYTF
CDR3 DNA: TGTGCCAGCAGCCCTTGGGAGGGGGCGAGCTATGGCTACACCTTC

J gene: TRBJ2-5
V gene: TRBV6-1
clone size: .
D gene: .
CDR3 protein: CASSRALQPGRETQYF
CDR3 DNA: TGTGCCAGCAGTCGCGCGTTGCAGCCTGGTCGAGAGACCCAGTACTTC

J gene: TRBJ1-6
V gene: TRBV28
clone size: .
D gene: .
CDR3 protein: CATTARGYNSPLHF
CDR3 DNA: TGTGCCACCACAGCCCGGGGCTATAATTCACCCCTCCACTTT

J gene: TRBJ2-3
V gene: TRBV5-1
clone size: few
D gene: .
CDR3 protein: CASRGADTDTQYF
CDR3 DNA: TGCGCCAGCCGGGGGGCGGACACAGATACGCAGTATTTT

J gene: TRBJ2-3
V gene: TRBV6-6
clone size: many
D gene: TRBD1
CDR3 protein: CASSFTGVPTDTQYF
CDR3 DNA: TGTGCCAGCAGTTTTACAGGGGTCCCCACAGATACGCAGTATTTT

J gene: TRBJ1-1
V gene: TRBV5-1
clone size: .
D gene: .
CDR3 protein: CASSLVGDQNTEAFF
CDR3 DNA: TGCGCCAGCAGCTTGGTTGGGGACCAGAACACTGAAGCTTTCTTT

J gene: TRBJ2-2
V gene: TRBV4-2
clone size: many
D gene: .
CDR3 protein: CASSQGIDARELFF
CDR3 DNA: TGTGCCAGCAGCCAAGGAATAGATGCCCGGGAGCTGTTTTTT

J gene: TRBJ2-7
V gene: TRBV7-9
clone size: .
D gene: TRBD2
CDR3 protein: CASSSGLAGGTYEQYF
CDR3 DNA: TGTGCCAGCAGCTCGGGACTAGCGGGGGGGACCTACGAGCAGTACTTC

J gene: TRBJ1-2
V gene: TRBV29-1
clone size: .
D gene: TRBD1
CDR3 protein: CSVWDRENYGYTF
CDR3 DNA: TGCAGCGTCTGGGACAGGGAAAACTATGGCTACACCTTC

J gene: TRBJ2-2
V gene: TRBV2
clone size: .
D gene: .
CDR3 protein: CASGRPAGNTGELFF
CDR3 DNA: TGTGCCAGCGGCCGCCCCGCAGGGAACACCGGGGAGCTGTTTTTT

J gene: TRBJ1-1
V gene: TRBV6-5
clone size: few
D gene: TRBD1
CDR3 protein: CASSFNRGYTEAFF
CDR3 DNA: TGTGCCAGCAGTTTCAACAGGGGGTACACTGAAGCTTTCTTT

J gene: TRBJ2-5
V gene: TRBV6-1
clone size: few
D gene: .
CDR3 protein: CASSEGVIHGPETQYF
CDR3 DNA: TGTGCCAGCAGTGAGGGAGTAATTCACGGGCCAGAGACCCAGTACTTC

J gene: TRBJ1-2
V gene: TRBV4-3
clone size: many
D gene: .
CDR3 protein: CASSQEPGLSYTF
CDR3 DNA: TGCGCCAGCAGCCAAGAACCAGGGCTCAGCTACACCTTC

J gene: TRBJ2-5
V gene: TRBV4-1
clone size: few
D gene: TRBD1
CDR3 protein: CASSPGTGGSQETQYF
CDR3 DNA: TGCGCCAGCAGCCCAGGGACAGGGGGTTCCCAAGAGACCCAGTACTTC

J gene: TRBJ2-7
V gene: TRBV6-5
clone size: .
D gene: TRBD1
CDR3 protein: CASSYSGQGDHEQYF
CDR3 DNA: TGTGCCAGCAGTTACTCGGGCCAGGGGGACCACGAGCAGTACTTC

J gene: TRBJ2-1
V gene: TRBV2
clone size: few
D gene: TRBD1
CDR3 protein: CASSERGQGNEQFF
CDR3 DNA: TGTGCCAGCAGTGAGAGGGGGCAGGGCAATGAGCAGTTCTTC

J gene: TRBJ2-7
V gene: TRBV10-3
clone size: few
D gene: TRBD2
CDR3 protein: CAISDRTTSGGAYEQYF
CDR3 DNA: TGTGCCATCAGTGACCGGACTACTAGCGGGGGGGCTTACGAGCAGTACTTC

J gene: TRBJ1-1
V gene: TRBV19
clone size: .
D gene: .
CDR3 protein: CASSLLGTSEAFF
CDR3 DNA: TGTGCCAGTTCGCTTCTCGGGACATCGGAAGCTTTCTTT

J gene: TRBJ2-1
V gene: TRBV7-9
clone size: few
D gene: .
CDR3 protein: CASSLTLGEFF
CDR3 DNA: TGTGCCAGCAGCTTAACTCTCGGGGAGTTCTTC

J gene: TRBJ2-7
V gene: TRBV20-1
clone size: .
D gene: TRBD1
CDR3 protein: CSATGTGNSYEQYF
CDR3 DNA: TGCAGTGCTACCGGGACAGGGAATTCCTACGAGCAGTACTTC

J gene: TRBJ1-2
V gene: TRBV12-3/TRBV12-4
clone size: .
D gene: TRBD1
CDR3 protein: CASRGDRVRGYTF
CDR3 DNA: TGTGCCAGCAGGGGGGACAGGGTTCGCGGCTACACCTTC

J gene: TRBJ2-3
V gene: TRBV6-4
clone size: many
D gene: .
CDR3 protein: CASSLAGGADTQYF
CDR3 DNA: TGCGCCAGCAGCTTGGCGGGTGGGGCAGATACGCAGTATTTT

J gene: TRBJ2-7
V gene: TRBV5-1
clone size: .
D gene: .
CDR3 protein: CASSEAYEQYF
CDR3 DNA: TGCGCCAGCAGCGAGGCGTACGAGCAGTACTTC

J gene: TRBJ2-4
V gene: TRBV4-2
clone size: .
D gene: .
CDR3 protein: CASSQVALDRLAKNIQYF
CDR3 DNA: TGTGCCAGCAGCCAGGTAGCCTTGGACCGCCTAGCCAAAAACATTCAGTACTTC

J gene: TRBJ2-3
V gene: TRBV6-2/TRBV6-3
clone size: .
D gene: .
CDR3 protein: CASSSLGTTDTQYF
CDR3 DNA: TGTGCCAGCAGTTCCTTGGGGACCACAGATACGCAGTATTTT

J gene: TRBJ1-1
V gene: TRBV10-3
clone size: few
D gene: .
CDR3 protein: CAIAPLGRLNTEAFF
CDR3 DNA: TGTGCCATCGCTCCGTTGGGACGTCTGAACACTGAAGCTTTCTTT

J gene: TRBJ2-1
V gene: TRBV6-2/TRBV6-3
clone size: few
D gene: TRBD2
CDR3 protein: CASTQTSGGEQFF
CDR3 DNA: TGTGCCAGCACCCAGACTAGCGGTGGTGAGCAGTTCTTC

J gene: TRBJ2-1
V gene: TRBV4-3
clone size: .
D gene: TRBD1
CDR3 protein: CASSQDRSRGPPYNEQFF
CDR3 DNA: TGCGCCAGCAGCCAAGATCGATCGAGGGGGCCCCCCTACAATGAGCAGTTCTTC

J gene: TRBJ1-4
V gene: TRBV9
clone size: few
D gene: .
CDR3 protein: CASNVAGQTNEKLFF
CDR3 DNA: TGTGCCAGCAACGTCGCGGGGCAGACTAATGAAAAACTGTTTTTT

J gene: TRBJ2-7
V gene: TRBV4-3
clone size: few
D gene: .
CDR3 protein: CASSQDWGNEQYF
CDR3 DNA: TGCGCCAGCAGCCAAGATTGGGGGAACGAGCAGTACTTC

J gene: TRBJ2-1
V gene: TRBV6-1
clone size: .
D gene: TRBD1
CDR3 protein: CASTEGQGEGLYNEQFF
CDR3 DNA: TGTGCCAGCACCGAAGGACAGGGAGAGGGGTTATACAATGAGCAGTTCTTC

J gene: TRBJ2-2
V gene: TRBV27
clone size: .
D gene: .
CDR3 protein: CASSRRAVSNTGELFF
CDR3 DNA: TGTGCCAGCAGTCGCCGGGCAGTTTCGAACACCGGGGAGCTGTTTTTT

J gene: TRBJ2-2
V gene: TRBV19
clone size: few
D gene: TRBD1
CDR3 protein: CASQRTGVTGELFF
CDR3 DNA: TGTGCCAGCCAAAGGACAGGGGTTACCGGGGAGCTGTTTTTT